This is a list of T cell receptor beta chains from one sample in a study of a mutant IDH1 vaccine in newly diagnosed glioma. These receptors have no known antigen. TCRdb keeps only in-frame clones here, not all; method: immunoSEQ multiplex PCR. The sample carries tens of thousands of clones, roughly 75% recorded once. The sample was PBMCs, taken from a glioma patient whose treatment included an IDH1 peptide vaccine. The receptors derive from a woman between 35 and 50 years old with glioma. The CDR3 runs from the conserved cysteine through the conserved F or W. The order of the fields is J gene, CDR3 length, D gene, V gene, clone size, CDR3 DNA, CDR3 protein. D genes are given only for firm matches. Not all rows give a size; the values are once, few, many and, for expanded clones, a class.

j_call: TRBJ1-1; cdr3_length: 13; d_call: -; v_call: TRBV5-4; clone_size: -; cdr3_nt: TGTGCCAGCAGCCCGAACAGGAACACTGAAGCTTTCTTT; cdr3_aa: CASSPNRNTEAFF
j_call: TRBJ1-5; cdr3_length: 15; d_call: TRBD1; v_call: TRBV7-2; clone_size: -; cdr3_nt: TGTGCCAGCAGCTATGGGACAGGGTACAATCAGCCCCAGCATTTT; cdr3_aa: CASSYGTGYNQPQHF
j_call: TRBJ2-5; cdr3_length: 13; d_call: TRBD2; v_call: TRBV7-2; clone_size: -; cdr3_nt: TGTGCCAGCTTCAGGACTAGTTGGGAGACCCAGTACTTC; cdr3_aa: CASFRTSWETQYF
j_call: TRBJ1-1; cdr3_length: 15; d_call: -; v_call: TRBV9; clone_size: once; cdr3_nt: TGTGCCAGCAGCGTAGACGGTTTAGCTAACACTGAAGCTTTCTTT; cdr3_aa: CASSVDGLANTEAFF
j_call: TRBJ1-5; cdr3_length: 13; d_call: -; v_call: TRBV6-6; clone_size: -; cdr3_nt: TGTGCCAGCAGAACCGACAGAGGTCAGCCCCAGCATTTT; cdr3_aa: CASRTDRGQPQHF
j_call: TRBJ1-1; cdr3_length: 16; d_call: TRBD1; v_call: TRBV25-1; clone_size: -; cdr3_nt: TGTGCCAGCAGTGAATATCGGTCAGGGGGGGGCACTGAAGCTTTCTTT; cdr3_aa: CASSEYRSGGGTEAFF
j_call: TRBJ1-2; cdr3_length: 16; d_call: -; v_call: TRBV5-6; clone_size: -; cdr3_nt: TGTGCCAGCAGCCATCGAGGGGGTAGCTTTGGATACGGCTACACCTTC; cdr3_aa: CASSHRGGSFGYGYTF
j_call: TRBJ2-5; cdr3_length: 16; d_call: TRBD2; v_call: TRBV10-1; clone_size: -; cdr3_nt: TGCGCCAGCAGTGCCGGACTAGCGGGGACTCAAGAGACCCAGTACTTC; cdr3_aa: CASSAGLAGTQETQYF
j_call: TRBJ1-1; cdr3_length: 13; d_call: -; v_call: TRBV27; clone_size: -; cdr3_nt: TGTGCCAGCAGTTTGGGGGGGAACACTGAAGCTTTCTTT; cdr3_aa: CASSLGGNTEAFF
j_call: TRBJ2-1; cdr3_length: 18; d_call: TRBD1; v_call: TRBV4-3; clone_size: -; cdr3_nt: TGCGCCAGCAGCCAGGAGACAGGGGGCCCTCCTTCCTACAATGAGCAGTTCTTC; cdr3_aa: CASSQETGGPPSYNEQFF
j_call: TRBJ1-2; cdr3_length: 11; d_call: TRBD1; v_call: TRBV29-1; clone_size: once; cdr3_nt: TGCAGCGCAGACAGGGGGCGCGGCTACACCTTC; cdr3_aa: CSADRGRGYTF
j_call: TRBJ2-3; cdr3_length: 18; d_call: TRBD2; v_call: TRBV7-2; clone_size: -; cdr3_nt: TGTGCCAGCAGCTTAGAAGGGCTAGCGGGGATTCTAACAGATACGCAGTATTTT; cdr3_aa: CASSLEGLAGILTDTQYF
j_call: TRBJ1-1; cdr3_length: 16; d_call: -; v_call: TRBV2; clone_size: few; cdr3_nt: TGTGCCAGCATGAGAGGGGTAATACGAGAGAACACTGAAGCTTTCTTT; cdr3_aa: CASMRGVIRENTEAFF
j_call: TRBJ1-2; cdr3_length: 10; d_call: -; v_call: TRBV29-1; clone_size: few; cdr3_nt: TGCAGCGCACAGGCGGATGGCTACACCTTC; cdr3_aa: CSAQADGYTF
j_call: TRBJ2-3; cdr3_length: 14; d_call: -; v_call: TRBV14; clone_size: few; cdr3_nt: TGTGCCAGCAGCCCCCGGGCCGGGGGAGATACGCAGTATTTT; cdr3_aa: CASSPRAGGDTQYF
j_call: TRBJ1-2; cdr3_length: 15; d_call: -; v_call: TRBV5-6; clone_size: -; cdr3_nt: TGTGCCAGCAGCTTGAGTCCGATGGTTACCTATGGCTACACCTTC; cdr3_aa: CASSLSPMVTYGYTF
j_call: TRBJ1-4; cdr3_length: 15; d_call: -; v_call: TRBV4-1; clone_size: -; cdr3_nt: TGCGCCAGCAGCCAAGATTGGGCAGGGAGTGAAAAACTGTTTTTT; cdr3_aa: CASSQDWAGSEKLFF
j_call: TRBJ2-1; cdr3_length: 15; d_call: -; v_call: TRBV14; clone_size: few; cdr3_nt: TGTGCCAGCAGCCAAGATCCCCCTGGTAAGGGTGAGCAGTTCTTC; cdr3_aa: CASSQDPPGKGEQFF
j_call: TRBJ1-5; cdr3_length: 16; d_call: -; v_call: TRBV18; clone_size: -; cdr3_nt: TGTGCCAGCTCACCAATCGCAAGAGGGGGGCGGCAGCCCCAGCATTTT; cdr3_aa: CASSPIARGGRQPQHF
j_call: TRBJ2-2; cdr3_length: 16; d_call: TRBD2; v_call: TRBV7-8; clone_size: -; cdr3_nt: TGTGCCAGCAGTTTGTATCCTAGCGGGGGGGCCGGGGAGCTGTTTTTT; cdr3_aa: CASSLYPSGGAGELFF
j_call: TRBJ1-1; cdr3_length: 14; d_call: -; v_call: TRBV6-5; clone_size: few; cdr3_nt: TGTGCCAGCAGTTACTCTGAGGGATACACTGAAGCTTTCTTT; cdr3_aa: CASSYSEGYTEAFF
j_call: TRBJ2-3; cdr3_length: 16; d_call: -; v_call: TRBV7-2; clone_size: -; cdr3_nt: TGTGCCAGCAGCTTAGGGAGTGGCGGGGGCCAGACAACGCAGTATTTT; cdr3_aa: CASSLGSGGGQTTQYF
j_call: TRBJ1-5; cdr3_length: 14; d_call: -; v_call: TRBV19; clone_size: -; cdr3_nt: TGTGCCAGTAACTCTCCGGGAGACCGGGAAACCCAGCATTTT; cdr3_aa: CASNSPGDRETQHF
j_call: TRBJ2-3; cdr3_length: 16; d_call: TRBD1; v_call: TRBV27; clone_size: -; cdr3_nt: TGTGCCAGCAGTTTCCATGACAGGGGGTATACAGATACGCAGTATTTT; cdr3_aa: CASSFHDRGYTDTQYF
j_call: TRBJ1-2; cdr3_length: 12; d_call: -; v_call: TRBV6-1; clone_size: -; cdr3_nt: TGTGCCAGCAGTGAGAAGTTCTATGGCTACACCTTC; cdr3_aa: CASSEKFYGYTF
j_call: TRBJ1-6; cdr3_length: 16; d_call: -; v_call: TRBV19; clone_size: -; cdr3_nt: TGTGCCAGTAGTATCACCGGGACTTCTTATAATTCACCCCTCCACTTT; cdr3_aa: CASSITGTSYNSPLHF
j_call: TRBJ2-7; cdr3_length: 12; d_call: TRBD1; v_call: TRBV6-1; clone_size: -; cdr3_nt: TGTGCCAGCATCTACAGGGGGGACGAGCAGTACTTC; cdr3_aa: CASIYRGDEQYF
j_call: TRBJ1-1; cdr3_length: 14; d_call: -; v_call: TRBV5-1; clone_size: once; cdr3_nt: TGCGCCAGCAGCTTGGCCGCGGCTAACACTGAAGCTTTCTTT; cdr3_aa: CASSLAAANTEAFF
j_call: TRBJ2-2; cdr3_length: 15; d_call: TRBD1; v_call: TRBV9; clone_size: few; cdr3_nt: TGTGCCAGCAGCGTAGAAACAGGGGGCACCGGGGAGCTGTTTTTT; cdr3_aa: CASSVETGGTGELFF
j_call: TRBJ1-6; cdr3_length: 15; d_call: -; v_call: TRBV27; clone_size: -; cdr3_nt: TGTGCCAGCAGTTCCGGGAGCTCCTATAATTCACCCCTCCACTTT; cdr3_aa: CASSSGSSYNSPLHF
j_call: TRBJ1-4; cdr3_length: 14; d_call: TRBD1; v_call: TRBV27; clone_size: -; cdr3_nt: TGTGCCAGCGCGGAGACAGGGGGCTATGAAAAACTGTTTTTT; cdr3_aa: CASAETGGYEKLFF
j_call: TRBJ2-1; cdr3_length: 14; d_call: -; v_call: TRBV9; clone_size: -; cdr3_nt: TGTGCCAGCAGCCCCCGGGGACCTGGCAATGAGCAGTTCTTC; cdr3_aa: CASSPRGPGNEQFF
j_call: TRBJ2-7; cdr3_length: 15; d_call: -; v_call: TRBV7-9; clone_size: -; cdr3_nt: TGTGCCAGCAGCTTCCAATCTCTATTGGGGAACGAGCAGTACTTC; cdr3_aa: CASSFQSLLGNEQYF
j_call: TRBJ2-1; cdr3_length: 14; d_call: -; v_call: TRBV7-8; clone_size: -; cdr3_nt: TGTGCCAGCAGCTGGGGGGAGAAGAGGAATGAGCAGTTCTTC; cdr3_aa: CASSWGEKRNEQFF
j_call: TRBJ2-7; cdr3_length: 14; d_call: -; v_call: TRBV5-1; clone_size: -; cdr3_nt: TGCGCCAGCAGCTTGGGGGGGTATTCAGACGAGCAGTACTTC; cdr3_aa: CASSLGGYSDEQYF
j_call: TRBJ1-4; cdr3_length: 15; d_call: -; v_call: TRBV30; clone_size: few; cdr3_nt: TGTGCCTGGAGTTCGGCTGGGGGCTCTAATGAAAAACTGTTTTTT; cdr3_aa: CAWSSAGGSNEKLFF
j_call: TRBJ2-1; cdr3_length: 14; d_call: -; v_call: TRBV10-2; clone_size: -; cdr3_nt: TGCGCCAGCAGTGGGGTGGTCAGTCCCAATGAGCAGTTCTTC; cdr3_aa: CASSGVVSPNEQFF
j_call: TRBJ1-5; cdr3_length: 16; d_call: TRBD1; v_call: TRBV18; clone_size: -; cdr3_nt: TGTGCCAGCTCACCACGGAGGACAGGGGATCATCAGCCCCAGCATTTT; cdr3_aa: CASSPRRTGDHQPQHF
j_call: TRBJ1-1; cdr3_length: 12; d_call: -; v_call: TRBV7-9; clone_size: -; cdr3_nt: TGTGCCAGCAGCCCGGGGGACACTGAAGCTTTCTTT; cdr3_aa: CASSPGDTEAFF
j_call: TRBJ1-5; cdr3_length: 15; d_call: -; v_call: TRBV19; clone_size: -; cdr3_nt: TGTGCCAGTAGTATTGGCCGACAGGGCAATCAGCCCCAGCATTTT; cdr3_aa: CASSIGRQGNQPQHF